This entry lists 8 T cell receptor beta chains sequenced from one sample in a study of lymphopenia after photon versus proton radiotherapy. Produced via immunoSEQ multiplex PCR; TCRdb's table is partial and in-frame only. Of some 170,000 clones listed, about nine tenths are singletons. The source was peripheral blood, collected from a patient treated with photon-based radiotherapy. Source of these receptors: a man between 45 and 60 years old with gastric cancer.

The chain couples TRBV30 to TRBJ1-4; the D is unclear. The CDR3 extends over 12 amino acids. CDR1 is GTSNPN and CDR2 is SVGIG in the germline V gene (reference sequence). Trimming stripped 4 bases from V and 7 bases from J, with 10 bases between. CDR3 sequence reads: CAWKGDIEKLFF. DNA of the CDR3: TGTGCCTGGAAAGGAGATATTGAAAAACTGTTTTTT.

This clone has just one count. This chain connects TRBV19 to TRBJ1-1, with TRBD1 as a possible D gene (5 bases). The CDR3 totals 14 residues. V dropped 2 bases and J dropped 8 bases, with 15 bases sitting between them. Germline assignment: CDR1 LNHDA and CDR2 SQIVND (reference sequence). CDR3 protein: CASSISPQGREAFF. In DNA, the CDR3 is TGTGCCAGTAGTATAAGCCCCCAGGGACGGGAAGCTTTCTTT.

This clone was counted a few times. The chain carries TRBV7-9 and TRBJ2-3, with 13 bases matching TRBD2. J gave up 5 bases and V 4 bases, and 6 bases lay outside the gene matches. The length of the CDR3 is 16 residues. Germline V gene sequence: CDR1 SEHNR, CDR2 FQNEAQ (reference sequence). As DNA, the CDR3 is TGTGCCAGCAGCTCACTAGCGGGAGGGGTTAGAGATACGCAGTATTTT. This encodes CASSSLAGGVRDTQYF.

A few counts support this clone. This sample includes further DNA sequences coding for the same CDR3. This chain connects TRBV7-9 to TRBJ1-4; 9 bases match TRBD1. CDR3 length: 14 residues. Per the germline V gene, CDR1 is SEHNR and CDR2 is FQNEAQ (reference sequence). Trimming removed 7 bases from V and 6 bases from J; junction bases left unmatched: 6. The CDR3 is CASNPGQGDEKLFF. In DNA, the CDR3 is TGTGCCAGCAACCCGGGACAGGGAGATGAAAAACTGTTTTTT. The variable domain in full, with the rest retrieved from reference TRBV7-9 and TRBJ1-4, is DTGVSQNPRHKITKRGQNVTFRCDPISEHNRLYWYRQTLGQGPEFLTYFQNEAQLEKSRLLSDRFSAERPKGSFSTLEIQRTEQGDSAMYLCASNPGQGDEKLFFGSGTQLSVL.

CDR3 in DNA: TGTGCCAGCAGTTTACAGGGTTTCGGTGGCTACACCTTC. It is translated as CASSLQGFGGYTF. The V call is TRBV11-2, the J call TRBJ1-2; tentative D call: TRBD1 (6 bases). Germline V gives CDR1 SGHAT, CDR2 FQNNGV. Trimming removed 6 bases at V and 7 bases at J, with 15 bases between. The CDR3 sequence is 13 residues long.

CDR3 nucleotides: TGCGCCAGCAGCTTAGGGACGGCGAACACTGAAGCTTTCTTT. Translating it yields CASSLGTANTEAFF. This chain connects TRBV5-1 to TRBJ1-1, with D tentatively TRBD1 (5 bases). Germline values: CDR1 SGHRS, CDR2 YFSETQ. The CDR3 is 14 amino acids. V lost 2 bases and J 1 base, leaving 9 bases between the germline ends.

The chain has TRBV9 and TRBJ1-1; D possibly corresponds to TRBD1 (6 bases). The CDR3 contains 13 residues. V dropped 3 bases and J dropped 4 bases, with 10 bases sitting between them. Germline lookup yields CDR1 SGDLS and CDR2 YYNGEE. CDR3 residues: CASSGTGFTEAFF. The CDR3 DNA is TGTGCCAGCAGCGGAACAGGGTTCACTGAAGCTTTCTTT.

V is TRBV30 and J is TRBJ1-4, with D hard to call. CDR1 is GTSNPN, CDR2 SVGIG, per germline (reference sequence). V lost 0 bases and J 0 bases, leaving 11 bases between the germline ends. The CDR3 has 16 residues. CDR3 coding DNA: TGTGCCTGGAGTGTTTCTGTAGGCGCAACTAATGAAAAACTGTTTTTT. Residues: CAWSVSVGATNEKLFF.